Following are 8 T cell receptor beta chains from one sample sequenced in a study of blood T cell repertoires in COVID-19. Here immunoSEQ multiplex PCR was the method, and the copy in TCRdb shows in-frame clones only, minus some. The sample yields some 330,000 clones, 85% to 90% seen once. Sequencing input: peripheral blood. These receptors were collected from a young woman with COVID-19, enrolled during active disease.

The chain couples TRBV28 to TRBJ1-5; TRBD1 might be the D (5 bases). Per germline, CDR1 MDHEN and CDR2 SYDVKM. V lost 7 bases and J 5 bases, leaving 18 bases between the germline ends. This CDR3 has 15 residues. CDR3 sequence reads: CASTLTGGTHQPQHF. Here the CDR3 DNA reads TGTGCCAGCACTCTTACGGGCGGGACGCATCAGCCCCAGCATTTT.

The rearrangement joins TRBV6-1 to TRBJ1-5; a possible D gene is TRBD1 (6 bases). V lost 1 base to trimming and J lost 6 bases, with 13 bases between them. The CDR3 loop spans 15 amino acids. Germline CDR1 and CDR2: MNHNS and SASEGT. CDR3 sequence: CASSEVSQGSQPQHF. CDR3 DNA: TGTGCCAGCAGTGAAGTTTCGCAGGGGAGTCAGCCCCAGCATTTT.

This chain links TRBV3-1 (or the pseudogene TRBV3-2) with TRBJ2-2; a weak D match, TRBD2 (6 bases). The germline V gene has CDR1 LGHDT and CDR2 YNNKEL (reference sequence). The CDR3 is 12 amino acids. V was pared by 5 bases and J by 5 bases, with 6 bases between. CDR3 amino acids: CASSAGTGELFF. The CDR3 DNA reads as TGTGCCAGCAGCGCGGGGACCGGGGAGCTGTTTTTT.

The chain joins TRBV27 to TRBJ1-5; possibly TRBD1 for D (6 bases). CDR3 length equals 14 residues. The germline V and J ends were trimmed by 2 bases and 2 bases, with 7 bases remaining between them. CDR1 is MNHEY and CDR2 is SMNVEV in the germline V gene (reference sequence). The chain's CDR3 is CASSLRQGNQPQHF. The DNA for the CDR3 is TGTGCCAGCAGTTTACGACAGGGCAATCAGCCCCAGCATTTT.

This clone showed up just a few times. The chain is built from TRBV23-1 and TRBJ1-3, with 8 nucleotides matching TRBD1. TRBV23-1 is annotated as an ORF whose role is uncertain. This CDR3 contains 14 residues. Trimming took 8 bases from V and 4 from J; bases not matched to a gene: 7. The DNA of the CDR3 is TGCGCCAGCTACGCGGACAGGGTGGGAAACACCATATATTTT. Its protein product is CASYADRVGNTIYF.

CDR3 sequence: CASSTGTGHTYF. For the CDR3, the DNA is TGTGCCAGCTCAACCGGGACAGGGCACACGTACTTC. The genes are TRBV18 and TRBJ2-5; 9 nucleotides align to TRBD1. V lost 5 bases and J lost 13; bases outside the gene matches: 8. Germline CDR1 and CDR2: KGHSH and LQKENI. The CDR3 runs to 12 residues.

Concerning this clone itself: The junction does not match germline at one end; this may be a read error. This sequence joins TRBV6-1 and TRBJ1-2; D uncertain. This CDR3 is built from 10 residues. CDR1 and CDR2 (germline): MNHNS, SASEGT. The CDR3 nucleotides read TGTGCCAGCAGTGAAGGAGGGTACGCCTTC. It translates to CASSEGGYAF.

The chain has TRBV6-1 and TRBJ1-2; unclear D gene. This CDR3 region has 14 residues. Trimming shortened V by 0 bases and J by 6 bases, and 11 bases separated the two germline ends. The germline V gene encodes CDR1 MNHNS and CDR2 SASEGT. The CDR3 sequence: CASSEARGWDGYTF. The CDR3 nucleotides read TGTGCCAGCAGTGAAGCAAGAGGCTGGGATGGCTACACCTTC.